This T cell receptor (beta chain) was sequenced for a study of shared clonotypes between healthy human individuals. CDR3 length: 14 residues. The ends lost 7 bases at V and 3 bases at J; junction bases unmatched: 4. Germline loops: CDR1 SGDLS, CDR2 YYNGEE. Every donor was a Caucasian adult from Nashville, Tennessee. Generated by immunoSEQ multiplex PCR, the TCRdb table keeps only in-frame clones and is missing some. The top ten clones hold under 15% of a sample with fewer than 500,000 clones, almost 80% of them seen once. The V gene is TRBV9, the J gene TRBJ2-2, with TRBD1 matching 9 bases. This receptor was taken from a woman aged 40-49 years in good health. Some clones in this sample may be carry-over from other donors' samples. The specimen sequenced was PBMCs. The CDR3 DNA reads TGTGCCAGCCAGGACAGGGGTCACACCGGGGAGCTGTTTTTT. Amino acid sequence: CASQDRGHTGELFF.